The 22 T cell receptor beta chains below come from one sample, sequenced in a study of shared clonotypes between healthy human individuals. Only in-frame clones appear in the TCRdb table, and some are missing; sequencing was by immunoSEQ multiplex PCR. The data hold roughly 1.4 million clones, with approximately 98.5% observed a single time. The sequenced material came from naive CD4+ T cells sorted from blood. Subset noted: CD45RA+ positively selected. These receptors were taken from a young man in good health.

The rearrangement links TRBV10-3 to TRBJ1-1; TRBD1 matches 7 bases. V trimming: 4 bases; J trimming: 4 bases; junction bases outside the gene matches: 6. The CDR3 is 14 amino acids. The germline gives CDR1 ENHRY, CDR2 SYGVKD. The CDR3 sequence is CAISGQGGSTEAFF. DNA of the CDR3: TGTGCCATCAGTGGACAGGGCGGGAGCACTGAAGCTTTCTTT.

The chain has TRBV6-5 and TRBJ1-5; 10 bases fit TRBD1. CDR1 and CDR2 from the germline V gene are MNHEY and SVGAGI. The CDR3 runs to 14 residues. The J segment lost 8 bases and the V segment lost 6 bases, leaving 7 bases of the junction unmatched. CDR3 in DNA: TGTGCCAGCAGCCGGACAGGGGGTTATGAGCCCCAGCATTTT. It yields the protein CASSRTGGYEPQHF.

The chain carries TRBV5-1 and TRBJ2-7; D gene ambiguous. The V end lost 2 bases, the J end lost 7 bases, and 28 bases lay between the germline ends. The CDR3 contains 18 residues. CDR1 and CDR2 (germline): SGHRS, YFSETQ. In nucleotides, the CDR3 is TGCGCCAGCAGCTTAGGTCTTGCTCCGGGCCCGAGTCCGTGGGAGCAGTACTTC. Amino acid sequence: CASSLGLAPGPSPWEQYF.

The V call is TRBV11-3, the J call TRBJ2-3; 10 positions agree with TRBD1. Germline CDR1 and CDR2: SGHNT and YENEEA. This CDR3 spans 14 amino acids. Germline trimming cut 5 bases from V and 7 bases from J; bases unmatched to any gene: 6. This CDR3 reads CASSPRQGANTQYF. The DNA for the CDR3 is TGTGCCAGCAGCCCGCGACAGGGGGCAAATACGCAGTATTTT. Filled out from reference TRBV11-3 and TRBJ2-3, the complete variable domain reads EAGVVQSPRYKIIEKKQPVAFWCNPISGHNTLYWYLQNLGQGPELLIRYENEEAVDDSQLPKDRFSAERLKGVDSTLKIQPAELGDSAVYLCASSPRQGANTQYFGPGTRLTVL.

Here the CDR3 reads CAISRDRYDTDTQYF. Written as DNA, the CDR3 is TGTGCCATCAGCCGGGACAGGTATGACACAGATACGCAGTATTTT. V is TRBV10-3 and J is TRBJ2-3, with 8 bases aligning to TRBD1. The CDR3 has 15 residues. V shed 6 bases and J 2 bases; nucleotides not matched to a gene: 7. Per germline, CDR1 ENHRY and CDR2 SYGVKD.

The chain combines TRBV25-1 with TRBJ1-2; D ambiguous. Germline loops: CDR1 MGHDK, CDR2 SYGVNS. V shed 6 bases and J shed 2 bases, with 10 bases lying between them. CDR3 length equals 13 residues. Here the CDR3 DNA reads TGTGCCAGCAGAAAGGAAACAAACTATGGCTACACCTTC. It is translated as CASRKETNYGYTF.

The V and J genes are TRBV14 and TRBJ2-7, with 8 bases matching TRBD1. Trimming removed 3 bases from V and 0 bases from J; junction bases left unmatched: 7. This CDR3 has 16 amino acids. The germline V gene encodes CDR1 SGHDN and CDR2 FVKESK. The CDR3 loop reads CASSHYGTGASYEQYF. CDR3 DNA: TGTGCCAGCAGCCACTATGGGACAGGTGCCTCCTACGAGCAGTACTTC.

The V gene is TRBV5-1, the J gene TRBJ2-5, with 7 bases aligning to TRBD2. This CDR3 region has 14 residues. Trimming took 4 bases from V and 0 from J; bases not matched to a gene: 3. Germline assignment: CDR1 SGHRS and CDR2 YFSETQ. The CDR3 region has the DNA TGCGCCAGCAGCCCACTAGCGAACCAAGAGACCCAGTACTTC. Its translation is CASSPLANQETQYF.

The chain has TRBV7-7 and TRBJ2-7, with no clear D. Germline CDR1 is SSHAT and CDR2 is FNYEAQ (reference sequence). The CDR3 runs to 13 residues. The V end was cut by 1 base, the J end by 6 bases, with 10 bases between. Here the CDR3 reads CASSLVQAAEQYF. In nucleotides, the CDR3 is TGTGCCAGCAGCTTAGTTCAGGCAGCCGAGCAGTACTTC. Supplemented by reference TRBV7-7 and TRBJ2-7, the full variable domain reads GAGVSQSPRYKVTKRGQDVTLRCDPISSHATLYWYQQALGQGPEFLTYFNYEAQPDKSGLPSDRFSAERPEGSISTLTIQRTEQRDSAMYRCASSLVQAAEQYFGPGTRLTVT.

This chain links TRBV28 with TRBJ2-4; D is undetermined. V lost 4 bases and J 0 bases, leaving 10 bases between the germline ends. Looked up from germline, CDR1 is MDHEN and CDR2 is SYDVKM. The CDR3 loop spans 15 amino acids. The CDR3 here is CASSYPTVAKNIQYF. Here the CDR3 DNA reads TGTGCCAGCAGTTACCCCACGGTAGCCAAAAACATTCAGTACTTC. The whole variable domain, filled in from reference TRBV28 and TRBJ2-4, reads DVKVTQSSRYLVKRTGEKVFLECVQDMDHENMFWYRQDPGLGLRLIYFSYDVKMKEKGDIPEGYSVSREKKERFSLILESASTNQTSMYLCASSYPTVAKNIQYFGAGTRLSVL.

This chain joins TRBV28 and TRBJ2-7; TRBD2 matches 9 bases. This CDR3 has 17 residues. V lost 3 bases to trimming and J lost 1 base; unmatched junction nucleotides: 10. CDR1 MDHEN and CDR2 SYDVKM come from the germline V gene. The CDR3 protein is CASSFFMREGGSYEQYF. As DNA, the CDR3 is TGTGCCAGCAGTTTCTTTATGCGGGAGGGAGGTTCCTACGAGCAGTACTTC.

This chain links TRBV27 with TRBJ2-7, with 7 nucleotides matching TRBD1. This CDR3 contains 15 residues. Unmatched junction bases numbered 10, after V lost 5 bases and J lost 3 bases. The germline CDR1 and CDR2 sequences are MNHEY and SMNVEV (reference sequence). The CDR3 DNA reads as TGTGCCAGCAGTACCACGACAGGGTACCACTACGAGCAGTACTTC. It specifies CASSTTTGYHYEQYF.

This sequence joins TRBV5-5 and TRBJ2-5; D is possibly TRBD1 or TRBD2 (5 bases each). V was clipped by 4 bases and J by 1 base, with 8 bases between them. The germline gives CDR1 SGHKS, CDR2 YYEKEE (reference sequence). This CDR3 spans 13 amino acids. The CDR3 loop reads CASSRGIQETQYF. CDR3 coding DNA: TGTGCCAGCAGCCGGGGCATCCAAGAGACCCAGTACTTC. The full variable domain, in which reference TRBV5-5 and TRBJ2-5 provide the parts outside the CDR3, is DAGVTQSPTHLIKTRGQQVTLRCSPISGHKSVSWYQQVLGQGPQFIFQYYEKEERGRGNFPDRFSARQFPNYSSELNVNALLLGDSALYLCASSRGIQETQYFGPGTRLLVL.

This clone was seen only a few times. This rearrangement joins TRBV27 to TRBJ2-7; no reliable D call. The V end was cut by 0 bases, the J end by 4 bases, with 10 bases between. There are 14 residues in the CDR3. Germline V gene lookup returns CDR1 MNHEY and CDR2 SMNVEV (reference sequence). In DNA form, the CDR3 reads TGTGCCAGCAGTTTATCGATGGCAGTTTACGAGCAGTACTTC. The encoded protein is CASSLSMAVYEQYF.

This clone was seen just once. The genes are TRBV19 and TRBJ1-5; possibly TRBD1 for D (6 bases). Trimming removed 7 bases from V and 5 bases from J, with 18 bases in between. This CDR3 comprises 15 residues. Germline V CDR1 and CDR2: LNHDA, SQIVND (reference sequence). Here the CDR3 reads CASTENRVPHQPQHF. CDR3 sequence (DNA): TGTGCCAGTACCGAAAACAGGGTCCCCCATCAGCCCCAGCATTTT. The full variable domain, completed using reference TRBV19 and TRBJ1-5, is DGGITQSPKYLFRKEGQNVTLSCEQNLNHDAMYWYRQDPGQGLRLIYYSQIVNDFQKGDIAEGYSVSREKKESFPLTVTSAQKNPTAFYLCASTENRVPHQPQHFGDGTRLSIL.

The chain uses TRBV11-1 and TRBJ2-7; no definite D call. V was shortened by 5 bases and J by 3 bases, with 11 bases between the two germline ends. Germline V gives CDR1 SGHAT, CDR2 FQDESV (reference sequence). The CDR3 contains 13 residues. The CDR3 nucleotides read TGTGCCAGCAGCACAAGACCCGACTACGAGCAGTACTTC. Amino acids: CASSTRPDYEQYF.

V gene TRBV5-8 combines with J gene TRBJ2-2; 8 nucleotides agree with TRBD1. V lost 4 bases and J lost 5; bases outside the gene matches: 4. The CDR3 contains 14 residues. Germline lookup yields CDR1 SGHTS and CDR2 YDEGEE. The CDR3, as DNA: TGTGCCAGCAGCATAGGACAGGGTACCGGGGAGCTGTTTTTT. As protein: CASSIGQGTGELFF.

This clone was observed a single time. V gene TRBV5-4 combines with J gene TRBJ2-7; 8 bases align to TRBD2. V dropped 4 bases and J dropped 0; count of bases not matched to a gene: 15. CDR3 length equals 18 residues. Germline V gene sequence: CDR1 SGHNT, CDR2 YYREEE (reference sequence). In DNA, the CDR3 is TGTGCCAGCAGCCCCCGGGGGGGCCTCCGAGGAAGCTCCTACGAGCAGTACTTC. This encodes CASSPRGGLRGSSYEQYF.

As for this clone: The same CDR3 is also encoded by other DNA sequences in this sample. The CDR3 spells CATSRDRTYEQYF. CDR3 nucleotides: TGTGCCACCAGCAGAGATAGGACCTACGAGCAGTACTTC. The chain recombines TRBV15 with TRBJ2-7, with unresolved D. Trimming stripped 0 bases from V and 2 bases from J, with 5 bases between. The CDR3 has 13 amino acids. The germline CDR1 and CDR2 sequences are LNHNV and YYDKDF (reference sequence).

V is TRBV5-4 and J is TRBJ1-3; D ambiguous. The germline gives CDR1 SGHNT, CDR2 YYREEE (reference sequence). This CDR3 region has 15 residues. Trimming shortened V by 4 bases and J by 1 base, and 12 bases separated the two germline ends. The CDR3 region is CASSLDPGSGNTIYF. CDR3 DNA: TGTGCCAGCAGCCTCGATCCGGGGTCTGGAAACACCATATATTTT. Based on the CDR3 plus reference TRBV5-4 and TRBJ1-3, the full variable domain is ETGVTQSPTHLIKTRGQQVTLRCSSQSGHNTVSWYQQALGQGPQFIFQYYREEENGRGNFPPRFSGLQFPNYSSELNVNALELDDSALYLCASSLDPGSGNTIYFGEGSWLTVV.

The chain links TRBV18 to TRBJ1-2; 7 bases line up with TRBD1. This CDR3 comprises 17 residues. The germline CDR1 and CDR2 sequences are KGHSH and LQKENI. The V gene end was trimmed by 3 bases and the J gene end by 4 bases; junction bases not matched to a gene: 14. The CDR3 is CASSPLGGAGTGYGYTF. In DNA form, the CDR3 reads TGTGCCAGCTCACCCTTAGGGGGCGCTGGGACTGGCTATGGCTACACCTTC.

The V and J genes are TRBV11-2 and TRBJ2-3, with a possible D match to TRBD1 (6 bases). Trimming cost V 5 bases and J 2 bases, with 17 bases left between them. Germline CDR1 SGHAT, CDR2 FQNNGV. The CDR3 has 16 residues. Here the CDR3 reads CASSPQGSRYTDTQYF. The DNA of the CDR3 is TGTGCCAGCAGCCCCCAGGGGTCCCGGTACACAGATACGCAGTATTTT.